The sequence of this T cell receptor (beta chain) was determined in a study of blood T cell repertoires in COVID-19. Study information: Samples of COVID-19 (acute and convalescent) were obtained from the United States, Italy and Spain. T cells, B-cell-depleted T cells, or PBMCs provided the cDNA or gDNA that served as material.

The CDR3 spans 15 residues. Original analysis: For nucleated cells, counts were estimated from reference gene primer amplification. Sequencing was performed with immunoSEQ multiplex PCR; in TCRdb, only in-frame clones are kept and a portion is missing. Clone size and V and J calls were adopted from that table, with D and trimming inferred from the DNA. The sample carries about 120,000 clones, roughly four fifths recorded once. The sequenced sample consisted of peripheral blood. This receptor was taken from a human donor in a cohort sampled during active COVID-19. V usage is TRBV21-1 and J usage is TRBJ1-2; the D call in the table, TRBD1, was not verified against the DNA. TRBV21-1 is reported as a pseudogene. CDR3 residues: CASSEQGETSGGYTF. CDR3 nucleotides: TGTGCCAGCAGCGAACAGGGGGAAACTTCGGGCGGCTACACCTTC.